This is a list of T cell receptor beta chains from one sample in a study of shared clonotypes between healthy human individuals. TCRdb's copy holds only in-frame clones and misses some; the assay was immunoSEQ multiplex PCR. The table has about 1.5 million clones, 95% to 99% seen once. The sample consisted of naive CD4+ T cells sorted from blood. The receptors were sampled from a man aged 25 to 40 in good health. Each CDR3 is given with its conserved first and last residue. A D gene is named only where the DNA matches it firmly. Where a row states a size, it is once, few, many or the class of an expanded clone; other rows omit it.

TRBJ2-1 | TRBD2 | NA | TRBV7-9 | TGTGCCAGCAGCTTAGGAGGACTAGCGGGAGAAATTAATGAGCAGTTCTTC | CASSLGGLAGEINEQFF
TRBJ2-7 | TRBD2 | NA | TRBV27 | TGTGCCAGCAGTTTCGGACTAGCGGGAGGCGAGCAGTACTTC | CASSFGLAGGEQYF
TRBJ2-5 | TRBD1 | NA | TRBV5-6 | TGTGCCAGCAGCTTGGGGACAGGTGCGGAGACCCAGTACTTC | CASSLGTGAETQYF
TRBJ2-7 | TRBD2 | NA | TRBV4-3 | TGCGCCAGCAGCCACCGGACTAGCGGGAGCTACGAGCAGTACTTC | CASSHRTSGSYEQYF
TRBJ2-2 | NA | once | TRBV29-1 | TGCAGCGTCCCCTCCCGCAGGGCGCCCGGGGAGCTGTTTTTT | CSVPSRRAPGELFF
TRBJ1-5 | NA | NA | TRBV28 | TGTGCCAGCAGTTTCGCTCCCCCCTTCGGCAATCAGCCCCAGCATTTT | CASSFAPPFGNQPQHF
TRBJ2-7 | TRBD2 | NA | TRBV7-3 | TGTGCCAGCAGTCCCGCCGCGGGAGGGTTATTGAGTGAGCAGTACTTC | CASSPAAGGLLSEQYF
TRBJ2-3 | TRBD2 | NA | TRBV15 | TGTGCCACCAGCAGATCACTAGCGGGAGCAACAGATACGCAGTATTTT | CATSRSLAGATDTQYF
TRBJ2-7 | TRBD2 | NA | TRBV5-1 | TGCGCCAGCAGCGAAAGTACTAGCGGGAAATCCGAGCAGTACTTC | CASSESTSGKSEQYF
TRBJ2-2 | NA | NA | TRBV5-1 | TGCGCCAGCAGCTTAGGTGGGATGAACACCGGGGAGCTGTTTTTT | CASSLGGMNTGELFF
TRBJ2-5 | TRBD2 | NA | TRBV19 | TGTGCCAGTAGTATTAGCCCCCTCGGGACTAGCGGGAAAGAGACCCAGTACTTC | CASSISPLGTSGKETQYF
TRBJ1-5 | TRBD1 | NA | TRBV28 | TGTGCCAGCAGCCCCCGGACAGGAGGGCATCAGCCCCAGCATTTT | CASSPRTGGHQPQHF
TRBJ1-1 | TRBD1 | NA | TRBV28 | TGTGCCAGCAGTTTTGTGGGACAGGGTGAAGCTTTCTTT | CASSFVGQGEAFF
TRBJ2-7 | NA | NA | TRBV29-1 | TGCAGCGTTGGGGACATAACCTCCTACGAGCAGTACTTC | CSVGDITSYEQYF
TRBJ2-1 | NA | NA | TRBV5-1 | TGCGCCAGCAGCGCGGGACAGTCCCTATACAATGAGCAGTTCTTC | CASSAGQSLYNEQFF
TRBJ2-1 | TRBD1 | NA | TRBV19 | TGTGCCAGTAGTACCCGGACAGGGCGCTGGAGCAATGAGCAGTTCTTC | CASSTRTGRWSNEQFF
TRBJ2-5 | TRBD2 | once | TRBV11-2 | TGTGCCAGCACCCCCTCTCGGGGAGGGCAGTACTTC | CASTPSRGGQYF
TRBJ2-7 | NA | once | TRBV29-1 | TGCAGCGTTGTAACAGCATTTTACGAGCAGTACTTC | CSVVTAFYEQYF
TRBJ1-5 | NA | NA | TRBV25-1 | TGTGCCAGCAGTAAACAGGGAAGCAATCAGCCCCAGCATTTT | CASSKQGSNQPQHF
TRBJ1-2 | NA | NA | TRBV30 | TGTGCCTGGAGTGTAGGGCTCTATGGCTACACCTTC | CAWSVGLYGYTF
TRBJ2-5 | NA | NA | TRBV19 | TGTGCCAGTAGCCCCCCCCAAGGGAGAGAGACCCAGTACTTC | CASSPPQGRETQYF
TRBJ2-2 | NA | NA | TRBV27 | TGTGCCAGCAGTTTAGTGGTTGGGGGGGAGCTGTTTTTT | CASSLVVGGELFF
TRBJ2-3 | TRBD2 | NA | TRBV11-3 | TGTGCCAGCAGCGTGGGACTAGCGGGATCACGGGATACGCAGTATTTT | CASSVGLAGSRDTQYF
TRBJ2-7 | NA | NA | TRBV7-9 | TGTGCCAGCAGCTTAGAGTTGGGTTCCTACGAGCAGTACTTC | CASSLELGSYEQYF
TRBJ2-1 | TRBD1 | NA | TRBV7-2 | TGTGCCAGCAGCTCAAGTTCCAGGGGGCTCGAGCAGTTCTTC | CASSSSSRGLEQFF
TRBJ2-1 | TRBD2 | NA | TRBV13 | TGTGCCAGCAGCCTACCCTCTACGACTAGCTCCTTGGCCTACAATGAGCAGTTCTTC | CASSLPSTTSSLAYNEQFF
TRBJ2-3 | NA | NA | TRBV30 | TGTGCCTCGTCTGGGGACTTGGTGCAGTATTTT | CASSGDLVQYF
TRBJ2-5 | NA | NA | TRBV11-3 | TGTGCCAGCAGCTTAGGGAGCCAAGAGACCCAGTACTTC | CASSLGSQETQYF
TRBJ2-3 | TRBD2 | NA | TRBV5-1 | TGCGCCAGCAGCATCGGGACTAGCGGGAGGGTAAGCACAGATACGCAGTATTTT | CASSIGTSGRVSTDTQYF
TRBJ1-2 | TRBD1 | NA | TRBV7-8 | TGTGCCAGCAGCGATCGTGGACAGGGTCTAGGTGGCTACACCTTC | CASSDRGQGLGGYTF
TRBJ2-7 | NA | NA | TRBV21-1 | TGTGCCAGCAGCAAACCAGACAAGAGGAGGACAGTCGTCTCCTACGAGCAGTACTTC | CASSKPDKRRTVVSYEQYF
TRBJ2-7 | TRBD2 | once | TRBV29-1 | TGCAGCGTTCGCCCCCGGCTAGCGGATAAATACGAGCAGTACTTC | CSVRPRLADKYEQYF
TRBJ2-1 | TRBD2 | NA | TRBV7-3 | TGTGCCAGCAGCTCGGGACTAGCGGGAGGGCGGAATGAGCAGTTCTTC | CASSSGLAGGRNEQFF
TRBJ2-5 | NA | NA | TRBV18 | TGTGCCAGCTCACCAATGAAGGGGATCCAAGAGACCCAGTACTTC | CASSPMKGIQETQYF
TRBJ2-7 | NA | NA | TRBV10-1 | TGCGCCAGCAGTGAGGCAATATCCTACGAGCAGTACTTC | CASSEAISYEQYF